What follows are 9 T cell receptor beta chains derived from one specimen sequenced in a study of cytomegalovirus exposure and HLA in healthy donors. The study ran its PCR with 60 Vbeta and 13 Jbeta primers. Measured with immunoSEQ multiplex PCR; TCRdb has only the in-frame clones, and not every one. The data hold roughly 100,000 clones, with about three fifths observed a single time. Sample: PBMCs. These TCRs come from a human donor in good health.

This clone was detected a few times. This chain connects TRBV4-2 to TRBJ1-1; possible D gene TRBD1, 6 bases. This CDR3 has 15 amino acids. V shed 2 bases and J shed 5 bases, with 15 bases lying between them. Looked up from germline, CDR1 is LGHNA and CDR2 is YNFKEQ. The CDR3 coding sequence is TGTGCCAGCAGCCAAAGGGTGGGGGCCCGAACTGAAGCTTTCTTT. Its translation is CASSQRVGARTEAFF.

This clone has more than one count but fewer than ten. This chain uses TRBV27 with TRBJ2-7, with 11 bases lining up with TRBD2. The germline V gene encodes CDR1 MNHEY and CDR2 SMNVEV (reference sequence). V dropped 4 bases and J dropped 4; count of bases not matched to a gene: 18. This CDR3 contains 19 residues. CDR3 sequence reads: CASSYGTSGKVMGLYEQYF. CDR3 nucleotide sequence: TGTGCCAGCAGTTATGGGACTAGCGGCAAAGTGATGGGGTTGTACGAGCAGTACTTC.

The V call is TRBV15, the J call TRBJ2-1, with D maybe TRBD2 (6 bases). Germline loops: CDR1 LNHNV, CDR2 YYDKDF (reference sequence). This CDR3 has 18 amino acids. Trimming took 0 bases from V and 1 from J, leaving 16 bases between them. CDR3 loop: CATSRDSDYGRSYNEQFF. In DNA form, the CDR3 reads TGTGCCACCAGCAGAGATTCGGACTATGGGAGGTCCTACAATGAGCAGTTCTTC.

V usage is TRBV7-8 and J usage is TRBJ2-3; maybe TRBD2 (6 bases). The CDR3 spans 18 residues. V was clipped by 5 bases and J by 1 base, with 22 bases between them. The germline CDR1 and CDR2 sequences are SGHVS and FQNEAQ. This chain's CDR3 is CASSARLGSDYGTDTQYF. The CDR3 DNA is TGTGCCAGCAGCGCCAGACTAGGAAGCGACTATGGCACAGATACGCAGTATTTT.

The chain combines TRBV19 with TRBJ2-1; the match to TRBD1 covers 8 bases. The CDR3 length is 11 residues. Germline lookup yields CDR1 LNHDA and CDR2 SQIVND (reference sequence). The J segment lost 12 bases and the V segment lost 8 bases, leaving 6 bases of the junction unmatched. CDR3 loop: CASEGTGGQFF. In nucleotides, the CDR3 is TGTGCCAGTGAGGGGACAGGCGGGCAGTTCTTC.

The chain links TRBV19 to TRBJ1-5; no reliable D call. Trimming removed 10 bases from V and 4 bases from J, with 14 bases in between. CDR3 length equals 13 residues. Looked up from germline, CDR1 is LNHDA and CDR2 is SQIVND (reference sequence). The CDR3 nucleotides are TGTGCCACCTCTAGGCAGATTAATCAGCCCCAGCATTTT. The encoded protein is CATSRQINQPQHF. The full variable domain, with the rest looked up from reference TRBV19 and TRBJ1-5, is DGGITQSPKYLFRKEGQNVTLSCEQNLNHDAMYWYRQDPGQGLRLIYYSQIVNDFQKGDIAEGYSVSREKKESFPLTVTSAQKNPTAFYLCATSRQINQPQHFGDGTRLSIL.

The CDR3 sequence: CASGASSGSYEQYF. DNA for the CDR3: TGTGCCAGCGGAGCGAGTAGCGGGAGTTACGAGCAGTACTTC. This rearrangement joins TRBV2 to TRBJ2-7; 9 positions match TRBD2. The germline gives CDR1 SNHLY, CDR2 FYNNEI. The CDR3 runs to 14 residues. The trim removed 8 bases at V and 4 bases at J, leaving 9 bases unmatched.

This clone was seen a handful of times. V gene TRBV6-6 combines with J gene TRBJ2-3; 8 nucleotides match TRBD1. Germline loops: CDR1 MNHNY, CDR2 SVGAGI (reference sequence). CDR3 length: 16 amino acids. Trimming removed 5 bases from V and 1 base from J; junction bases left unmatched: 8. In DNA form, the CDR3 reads TGTGCCAGCAGTCCTCGGGACAGGAGTCGCACAGATACGCAGTATTTT. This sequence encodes CASSPRDRSRTDTQYF.

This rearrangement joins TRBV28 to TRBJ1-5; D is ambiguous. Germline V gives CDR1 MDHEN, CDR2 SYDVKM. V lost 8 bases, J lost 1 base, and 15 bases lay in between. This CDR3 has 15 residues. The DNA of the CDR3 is TGTGCCAGCGATGACTGGTCCCCCAGCAATCAGCCCCAGCATTTT. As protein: CASDDWSPSNQPQHF.